Listed below are T cell receptor beta chains from one sample, sequenced in a study of cytomegalovirus exposure and HLA in healthy donors. TCRdb's table, derived via immunoSEQ multiplex PCR, lists solely in-frame clones and lacks some. The repertoire holds 65,000 to 75,000 clones, with about 65% as singletons. Sequenced material: PBMCs. These TCRs come from a woman in her twenties or thirties in good health and CMV-seronegative. Each CDR3 is given with its conserved first and last residue. D genes are given only for firm matches. Not all rows give a size; the values are once, few, many and, for expanded clones, a class.

D: TRBD1
size: few
V: TRBV7-2
J: TRBJ2-3
DNA: TGTGCCAGCAGCTTAGAGGGGGCGGCAGATACGCAGTATTTT
CDR3: CASSLEGAADTQYF

D: TRBD1
size: -
V: TRBV5-1
J: TRBJ1-2
DNA: TGCGCCAGCAGCTTGGCAGGGGGTACTAACTATGGCTACACCTTC
CDR3: CASSLAGGTNYGYTF

D: -
size: few
V: TRBV5-4
J: TRBJ1-1
DNA: TGTGCCAGCAGCTTGGCCTCCAGGGGTGGCACTGAAGCTTTCTTT
CDR3: CASSLASRGGTEAFF

D: -
size: few
V: TRBV7-2
J: TRBJ2-2
DNA: TGTGCCAGCAGCTTAGAGAGACTCGCCACCGGGGAGCTGTTTTTT
CDR3: CASSLERLATGELFF

D: -
size: -
V: TRBV29-1
J: TRBJ2-7
DNA: TGCAGCGTTGAAGTCGACGGTGGCCGGGACTACGAGCAGTACTTC
CDR3: CSVEVDGGRDYEQYF

D: TRBD2
size: -
V: TRBV30
J: TRBJ2-5
DNA: TGTGCCGGAGCGGGGGGGCCAGGAGAGACCCAGTACTTC
CDR3: CAGAGGPGETQYF

D: TRBD1
size: few
V: TRBV6-1
J: TRBJ1-2
DNA: TGTGCCAGCAGTTATCCGAACAGGGGAGGAGGCTACACCTTC
CDR3: CASSYPNRGGGYTF

D: -
size: -
V: TRBV7-2
J: TRBJ1-5
DNA: TGTGCCAGCAGCCAGGCAGGGAATCAGCCCCAGCATTTT
CDR3: CASSQAGNQPQHF

D: -
size: -
V: TRBV5-1
J: TRBJ1-4
DNA: TGCGCCAGCAGCTTGACCCGGACTAATGAAAAACTGTTTTTT
CDR3: CASSLTRTNEKLFF

D: TRBD1
size: -
V: TRBV5-1
J: TRBJ1-5
DNA: TGCGCCAGCAGCTTGACAGGGGCGGATCAGCCCCAGCATTTT
CDR3: CASSLTGADQPQHF

D: TRBD1
size: -
V: TRBV6-1
J: TRBJ1-1
DNA: TGTGCCAGCAGACAGGGGCCGCACACTGAAGCTTTCTTT
CDR3: CASRQGPHTEAFF

D: -
size: -
V: TRBV19
J: TRBJ2-3
DNA: TGTGCCAGTAGTATACAGGACTCTAGCACAGATACGCAGTATTTT
CDR3: CASSIQDSSTDTQYF

D: -
size: -
V: TRBV6-1
J: TRBJ1-1
DNA: TGTGCCAGCGGCCAGGGCACTGAAGCTTTCTTT
CDR3: CASGQGTEAFF

D: -
size: few
V: TRBV4-1
J: TRBJ1-2
DNA: TGCGCCAGCAGCCTAGAAGGCGGGGACTATGGCTACACCTTC
CDR3: CASSLEGGDYGYTF

D: TRBD1
size: -
V: TRBV11-1
J: TRBJ2-1
DNA: TGTGCCAGCAGCTTATACAGGGGGGAAAATGAGCAGTTCTTC
CDR3: CASSLYRGENEQFF

D: TRBD2
size: -
V: TRBV4-3
J: TRBJ2-3
DNA: TGCGCCAGCAGCCAAGGAATTAGCGGGGGTCCCAATACGCAGTATTTT
CDR3: CASSQGISGGPNTQYF

D: -
size: -
V: TRBV10-1
J: TRBJ2-1
DNA: TGCGCCAGCAGGGGGAAAGGGGACTTGCAGTTCTTC
CDR3: CASRGKGDLQFF

D: TRBD1
size: -
V: TRBV11-3
J: TRBJ2-5
DNA: TGTGCCAGCAGCTTAGTCTCGACAGGGGCCCTCCAAGAGACCCAGTACTTC
CDR3: CASSLVSTGALQETQYF

D: TRBD1
size: -
V: TRBV18
J: TRBJ1-5
DNA: TGTGCCAGCTCACCAGGACAGGGTAGCAATCAGCCCCAGCATTTT
CDR3: CASSPGQGSNQPQHF

D: -
size: -
V: TRBV6-5
J: TRBJ1-5
DNA: TGTGCCAGCAACGCTAGAGGGAATCAGCCCCAGCATTTT
CDR3: CASNARGNQPQHF

D: -
size: -
V: TRBV6-5
J: TRBJ2-7
DNA: TGTGCCAGCAGTTACTATAACGAGCAGTACTTC
CDR3: CASSYYNEQYF

D: -
size: -
V: TRBV14
J: TRBJ2-7
DNA: TGTGCCAGCAGCCCAGCGGGGACACTGCCCTACGAGCAGTACTTC
CDR3: CASSPAGTLPYEQYF

D: TRBD1
size: -
V: TRBV5-6
J: TRBJ1-2
DNA: TGTGCCAGCAGAGATAACCGGGACAGGGTTTATGGCTACACCTTC
CDR3: CASRDNRDRVYGYTF

D: TRBD2
size: -
V: TRBV4-3
J: TRBJ2-7
DNA: TGCGCCAGCAGCCAAGTAGCCGGGACTATACGCTTC
CDR3: CASSQVAGTIRF

D: -
size: few
V: TRBV2
J: TRBJ1-2
DNA: TGTGCCAGCAGTGTGGTTGACAATAACTATGGCTACACCTTC
CDR3: CASSVVDNNYGYTF

D: -
size: once
V: TRBV30
J: TRBJ1-4
DNA: TGTGCCTGGAGTGTAGCAGGTGAAAAACTGTCTTTT
CDR3: CAWSVAGEKLSF

D: -
size: -
V: TRBV9
J: TRBJ1-2
DNA: TGTGCCAGCAGCGTAGCAGGGTCTGGCTACACCTTC
CDR3: CASSVAGSGYTF

D: TRBD1
size: -
V: TRBV7-9
J: TRBJ1-4
DNA: TGTTCCAGCAGCTTGACAGGGAGAAAACTGTTTTTT
CDR3: CSSSLTGRKLFF

D: TRBD1
size: -
V: TRBV23-1
J: TRBJ2-7
DNA: TGCGCCAGCAGTCAGGGACAGGGTTTTTACGAGCAGTACTTC
CDR3: CASSQGQGFYEQYF

D: -
size: -
V: TRBV11-3
J: TRBJ1-2
DNA: TGTGCCAGCAGCTTGACCTCTAACGTAGCCTCAAGGGGCTACACCTTC
CDR3: CASSLTSNVASRGYTF

D: -
size: once
V: TRBV4-1
J: TRBJ1-6
DNA: TGCGCCAGCAGCCAAGATTTCGGGGGGCTTGGCTCACCCCTCCACTTT
CDR3: CASSQDFGGLGSPLHF

D: TRBD1
size: medium-sized
V: TRBV6-6
J: TRBJ1-1
DNA: TGTGCCAGCAGCTTGGGACAGCTTGAAGCTTTCTTT
CDR3: CASSLGQLEAFF

D: -
size: few
V: TRBV4-1
J: TRBJ2-7
DNA: TGCGCCAGCAGCCGCGGGACGAGCCCTTCCTACGAGCAGTACTTC
CDR3: CASSRGTSPSYEQYF

D: -
size: -
V: TRBV20-1
J: TRBJ2-5
DNA: TGCAGTGCTTTCAGGGAAGAGACCCAGTACTTC
CDR3: CSAFREETQYF

D: TRBD1
size: -
V: TRBV4-2
J: TRBJ1-1
DNA: TGTGCCAGCAGCTTGGGACAGGGACACGGCACTGAAGCTTTCTTT
CDR3: CASSLGQGHGTEAFF

D: TRBD1
size: -
V: TRBV11-2
J: TRBJ1-5
DNA: TGTGCCAGCAGCTCGGACAGGGCCAATCAGCCCCAGCATTTT
CDR3: CASSSDRANQPQHF

D: TRBD2
size: -
V: TRBV5-1
J: TRBJ2-3
DNA: TGCGCCAGCAGCTCCGGACTAGCGGGCACAGGTACGCAGTATTTT
CDR3: CASSSGLAGTGTQYF

D: TRBD1
size: -
V: TRBV28
J: TRBJ1-6
DNA: TGTGCCAGCAGCCCTCCGACAGGGTCGGAATCACCCCTCCACTTT
CDR3: CASSPPTGSESPLHF

D: -
size: -
V: TRBV6-5
J: TRBJ1-1
DNA: TGTGCCATCAGTGAGAGGCAGAACACTGAAGCTTTCTTT
CDR3: CAISERQNTEAFF

D: -
size: once
V: TRBV11-2
J: TRBJ2-3
DNA: TGTGCCAGCAGCGTCCGGGAGAGCCCCTACACAGATACGCAGTATTTT
CDR3: CASSVRESPYTDTQYF

D: TRBD1
size: -
V: TRBV6-5
J: TRBJ1-2
DNA: TGTGCCATCGGGGGGGACAGGGGGCCGAAGGGCTACACCTTC
CDR3: CAIGGDRGPKGYTF

D: -
size: -
V: TRBV11-1
J: TRBJ2-6
DNA: TGTGCCAGCAGCTTTGAGGTGGCGGCGGGTGGTCCTGGGGCCAACGTCCTGACTTTC
CDR3: CASSFEVAAGGPGANVLTF

D: -
size: -
V: TRBV6-6
J: TRBJ2-5
DNA: TGTGCCAGCAAGCGGATCTTATCGGGGACTTGGTACTTC
CDR3: CASKRILSGTWYF

D: TRBD1
size: -
V: TRBV9
J: TRBJ1-6
DNA: TGTGCCAGCAGCGAATCTCCGGGACAGCTTTATAATTCACCCCTCCACTTT
CDR3: CASSESPGQLYNSPLHF

D: TRBD2
size: -
V: TRBV13
J: TRBJ2-1
DNA: TGTGCCAGCAGCTCCCCAGCGGGGGGGAACAATGAGCAGTTCTTC
CDR3: CASSSPAGGNNEQFF

D: TRBD1
size: -
V: TRBV19
J: TRBJ1-5
DNA: TGTGCCAGTAACCCTGACAGGGGTGGCAATCAGCCCCAGCATTTT
CDR3: CASNPDRGGNQPQHF

D: -
size: few
V: TRBV5-8
J: TRBJ1-3
DNA: TGTGCCAGCAGAAACAGGGTTGGAAACACCATATATTTT
CDR3: CASRNRVGNTIYF

D: -
size: -
V: TRBV19
J: TRBJ2-3
DNA: TGTGCCAGTAGTATTAACAGGGGCACAGATACGCAGTATTTT
CDR3: CASSINRGTDTQYF

D: -
size: -
V: TRBV2
J: TRBJ2-3
DNA: TGTGCCAGCAGTGAAGATCGGGGCACAGATACGCAGTATTTT
CDR3: CASSEDRGTDTQYF

D: TRBD1
size: -
V: TRBV5-4
J: TRBJ1-2
DNA: TGTGCCAGCAGCTCCGACAGGGGGCTAAGATACACCTTC
CDR3: CASSSDRGLRYTF